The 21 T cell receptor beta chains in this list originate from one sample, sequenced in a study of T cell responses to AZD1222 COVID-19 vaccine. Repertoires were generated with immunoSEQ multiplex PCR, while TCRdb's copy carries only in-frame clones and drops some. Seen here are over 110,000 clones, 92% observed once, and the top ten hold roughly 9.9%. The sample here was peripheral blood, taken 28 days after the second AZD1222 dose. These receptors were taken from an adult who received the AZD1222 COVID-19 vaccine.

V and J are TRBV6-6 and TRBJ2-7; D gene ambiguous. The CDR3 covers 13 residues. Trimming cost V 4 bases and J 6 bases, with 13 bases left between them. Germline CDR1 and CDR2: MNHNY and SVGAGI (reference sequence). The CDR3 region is CASSSFDPGEQYV. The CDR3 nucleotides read TGTGCCAGCAGTTCCTTCGACCCGGGCGAGCAGTACGTC.

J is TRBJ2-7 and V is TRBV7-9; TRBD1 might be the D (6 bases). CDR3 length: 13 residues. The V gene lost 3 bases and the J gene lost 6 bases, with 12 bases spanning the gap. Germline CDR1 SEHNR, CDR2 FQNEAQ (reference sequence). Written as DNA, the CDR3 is TGTGCCAGCAGCTTGGACAGTTCAGGCGAGCAGTACGTC. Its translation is CASSLDSSGEQYV.

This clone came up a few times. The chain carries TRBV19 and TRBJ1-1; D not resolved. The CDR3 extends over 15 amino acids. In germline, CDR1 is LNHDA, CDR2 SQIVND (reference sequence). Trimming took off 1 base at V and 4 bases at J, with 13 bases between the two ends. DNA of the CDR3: TGTGCCAGTAGTATAGGCGGACGGTCGGGCACTGAAGCTTTCTTT. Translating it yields CASSIGGRSGTEAFF.

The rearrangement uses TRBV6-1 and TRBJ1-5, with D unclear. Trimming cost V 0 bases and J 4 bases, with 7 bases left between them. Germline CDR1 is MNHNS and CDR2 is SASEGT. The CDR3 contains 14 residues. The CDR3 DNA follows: TGTGCCAGCAGTGAAGCGAACAGAAATCAGCCCCAGCATTTT. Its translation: CASSEANRNQPQHF.

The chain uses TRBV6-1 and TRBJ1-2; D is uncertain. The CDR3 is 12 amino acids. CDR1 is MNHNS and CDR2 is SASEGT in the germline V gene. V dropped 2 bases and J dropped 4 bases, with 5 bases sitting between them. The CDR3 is CASSENGYGYTF. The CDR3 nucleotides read TGTGCCAGCAGTGAAAACGGCTATGGCTACACCTTC.

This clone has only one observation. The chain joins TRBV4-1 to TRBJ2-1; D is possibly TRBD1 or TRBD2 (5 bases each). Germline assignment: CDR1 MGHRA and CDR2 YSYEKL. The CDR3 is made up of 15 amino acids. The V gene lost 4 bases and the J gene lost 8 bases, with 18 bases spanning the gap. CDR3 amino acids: CASSLGTDPRDEQFF. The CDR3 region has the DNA TGCGCCAGCAGCCTCGGGACCGACCCGAGGGATGAGCAGTTCTTC.

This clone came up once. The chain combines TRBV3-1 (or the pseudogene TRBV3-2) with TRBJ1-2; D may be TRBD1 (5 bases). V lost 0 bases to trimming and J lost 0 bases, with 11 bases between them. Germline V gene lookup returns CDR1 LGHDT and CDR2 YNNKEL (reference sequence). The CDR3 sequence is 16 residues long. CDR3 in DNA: TGTGCCAGCAGCCAAGATGAGGGGAGGCCTAACTATGGCTACACCTTC. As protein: CASSQDEGRPNYGYTF.

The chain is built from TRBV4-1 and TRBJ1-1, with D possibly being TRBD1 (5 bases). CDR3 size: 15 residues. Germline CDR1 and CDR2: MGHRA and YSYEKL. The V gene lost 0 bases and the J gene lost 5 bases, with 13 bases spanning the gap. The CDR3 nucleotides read TGCGCCAGCAGCCAAGATAACGAGGGACGGACTGAAGCTTTCTTT. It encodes CASSQDNEGRTEAFF.

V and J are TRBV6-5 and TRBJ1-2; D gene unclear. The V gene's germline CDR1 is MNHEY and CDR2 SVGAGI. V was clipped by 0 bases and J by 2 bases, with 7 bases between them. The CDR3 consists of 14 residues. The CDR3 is CASSYSGQNYGYTF. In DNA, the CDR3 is TGTGCCAGCAGTTACTCCGGGCAGAACTATGGCTACACCTTC.

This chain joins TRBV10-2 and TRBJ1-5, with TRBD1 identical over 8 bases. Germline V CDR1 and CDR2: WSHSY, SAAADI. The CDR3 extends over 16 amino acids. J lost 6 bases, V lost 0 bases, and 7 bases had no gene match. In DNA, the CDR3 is TGCGCCAGCAGTGAGTCTGGTCAGGGGGCTTTTCAGCCCCAGCATTTT. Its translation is CASSESGQGAFQPQHF.

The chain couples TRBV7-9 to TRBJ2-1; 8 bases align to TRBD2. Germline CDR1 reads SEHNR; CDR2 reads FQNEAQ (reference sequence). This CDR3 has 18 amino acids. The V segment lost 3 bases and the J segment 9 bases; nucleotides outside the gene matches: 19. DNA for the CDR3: TGTGCCAGCAGCTTCACCCGGGGGGGGGCAATGAATAAGGGTGAGCAGTTCTTC. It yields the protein CASSFTRGGAMNKGEQFF.

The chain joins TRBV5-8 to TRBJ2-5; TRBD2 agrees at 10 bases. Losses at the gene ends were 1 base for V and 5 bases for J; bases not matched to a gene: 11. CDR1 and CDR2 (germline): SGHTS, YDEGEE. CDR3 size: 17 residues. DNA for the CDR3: TGTGCCAGCAGCTTGAGGAGCGGGAGGGCCCTCGGTGAGACCCAGTACTTC. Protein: CASSLRSGRALGETQYF.

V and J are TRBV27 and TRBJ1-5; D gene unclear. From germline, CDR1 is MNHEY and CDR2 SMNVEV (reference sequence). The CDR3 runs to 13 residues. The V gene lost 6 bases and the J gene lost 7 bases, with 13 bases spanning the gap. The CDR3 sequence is CASREGRNQPQHF. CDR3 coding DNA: TGTGCCAGCAGGGAAGGGCGGAACCAGCCCCAGCATTTT.

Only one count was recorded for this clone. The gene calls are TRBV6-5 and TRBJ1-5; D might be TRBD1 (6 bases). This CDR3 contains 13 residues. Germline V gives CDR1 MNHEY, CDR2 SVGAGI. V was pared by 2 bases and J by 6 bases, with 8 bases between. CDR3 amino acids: CASSYDRSQPQHF. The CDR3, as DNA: TGTGCCAGCAGTTACGACAGGAGTCAGCCCCAGCATTTT.

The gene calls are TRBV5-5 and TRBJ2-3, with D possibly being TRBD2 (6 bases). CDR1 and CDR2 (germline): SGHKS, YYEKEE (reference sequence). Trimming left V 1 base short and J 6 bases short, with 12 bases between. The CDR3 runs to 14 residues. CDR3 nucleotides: TGTGCCAGCAGCTTGCGGGAGTTGAGTGATACGCAGTATTTT. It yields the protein CASSLRELSDTQYF.

CDR3: CASSTDMNTEAFF. Written as DNA, the CDR3 is TGTGCCAGCTCGACGGATATGAACACTGAAGCTTTCTTT. The chain uses TRBV18 and TRBJ1-1; D gene unclear. V lost 6 bases to trimming and J lost 0 bases, with 8 bases between them. CDR1 is KGHSH, CDR2 LQKENI, per germline. The CDR3 consists of 13 residues.

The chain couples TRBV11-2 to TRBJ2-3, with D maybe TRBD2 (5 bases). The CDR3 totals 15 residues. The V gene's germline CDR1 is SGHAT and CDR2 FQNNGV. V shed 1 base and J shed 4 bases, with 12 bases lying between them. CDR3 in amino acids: CASSLVRGSADTQYF. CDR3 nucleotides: TGTGCCAGCAGCTTAGTTCGCGGGTCGGCAGATACGCAGTATTTT.

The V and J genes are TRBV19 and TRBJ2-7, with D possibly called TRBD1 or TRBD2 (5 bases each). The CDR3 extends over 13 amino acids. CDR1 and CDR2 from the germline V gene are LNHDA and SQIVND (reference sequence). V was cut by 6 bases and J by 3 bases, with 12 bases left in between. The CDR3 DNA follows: TGTGCCAGTAGCGGGGCACCGGGCTACGAGCAGTACGTC. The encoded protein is CASSGAPGYEQYV.

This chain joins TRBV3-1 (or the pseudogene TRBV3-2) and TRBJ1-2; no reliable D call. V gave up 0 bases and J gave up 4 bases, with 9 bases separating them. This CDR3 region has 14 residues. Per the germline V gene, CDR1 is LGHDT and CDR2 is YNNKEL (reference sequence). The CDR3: CASSQENPPYGYTF. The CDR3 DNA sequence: TGTGCCAGCAGCCAAGAGAATCCCCCCTATGGCTACACCTTC.

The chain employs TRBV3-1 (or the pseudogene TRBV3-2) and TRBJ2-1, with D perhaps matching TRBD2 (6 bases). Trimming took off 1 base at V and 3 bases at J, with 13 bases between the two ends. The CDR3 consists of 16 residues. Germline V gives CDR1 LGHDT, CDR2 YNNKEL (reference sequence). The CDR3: CASSQGWGRLYNEQFF. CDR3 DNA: TGTGCCAGCAGCCAAGGGTGGGGGAGGCTCTACAATGAGCAGTTCTTC.

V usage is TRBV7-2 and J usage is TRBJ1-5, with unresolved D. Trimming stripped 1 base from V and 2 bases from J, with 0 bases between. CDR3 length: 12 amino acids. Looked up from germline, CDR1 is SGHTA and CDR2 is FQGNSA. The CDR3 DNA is TGTGCCAGCAGCTTAGGCAATCAGCCCCAGCATTTT. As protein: CASSLGNQPQHF.